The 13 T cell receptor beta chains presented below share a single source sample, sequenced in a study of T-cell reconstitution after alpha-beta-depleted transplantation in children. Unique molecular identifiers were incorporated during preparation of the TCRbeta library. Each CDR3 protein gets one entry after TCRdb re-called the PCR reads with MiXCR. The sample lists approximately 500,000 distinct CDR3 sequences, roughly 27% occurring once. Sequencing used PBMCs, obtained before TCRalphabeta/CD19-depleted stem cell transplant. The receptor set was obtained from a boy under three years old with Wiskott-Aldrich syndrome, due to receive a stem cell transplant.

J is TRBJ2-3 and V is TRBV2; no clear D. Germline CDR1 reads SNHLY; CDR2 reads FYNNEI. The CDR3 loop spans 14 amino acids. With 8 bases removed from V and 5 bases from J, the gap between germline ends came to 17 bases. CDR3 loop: CASQNNLVEDTQYF. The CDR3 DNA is TGTGCCAGCCAAAATAATCTAGTGGAAGATACGCAGTATTTT. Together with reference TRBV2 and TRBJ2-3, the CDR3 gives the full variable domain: EPEVTQTPSHQVTQMGQEVILRCVPISNHLYFYWYRQILGQKVEFLVSFYNNEISEKSEIFDDQFSVERPDGSNFTLKIRSTKLEDSAMYFCASQNNLVEDTQYFGPGTRLTVL.

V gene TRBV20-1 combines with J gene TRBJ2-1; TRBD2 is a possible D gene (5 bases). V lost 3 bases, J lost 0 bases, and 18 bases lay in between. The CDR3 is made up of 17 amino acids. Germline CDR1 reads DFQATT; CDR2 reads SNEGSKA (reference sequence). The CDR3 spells CSARRLGAPSSYNEQFF. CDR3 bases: TGCAGTGCTAGGAGGCTGGGAGCGCCCAGCTCCTACAATGAGCAGTTCTTC.

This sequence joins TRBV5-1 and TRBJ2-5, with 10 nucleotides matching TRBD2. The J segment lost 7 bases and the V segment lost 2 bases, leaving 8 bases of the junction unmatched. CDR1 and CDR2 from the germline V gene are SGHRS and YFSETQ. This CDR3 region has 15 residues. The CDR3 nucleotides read TGCGCCAGCAGCTTATTTCTAGCGGGAGAATCGACCCAGTACTTC. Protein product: CASSLFLAGESTQYF.

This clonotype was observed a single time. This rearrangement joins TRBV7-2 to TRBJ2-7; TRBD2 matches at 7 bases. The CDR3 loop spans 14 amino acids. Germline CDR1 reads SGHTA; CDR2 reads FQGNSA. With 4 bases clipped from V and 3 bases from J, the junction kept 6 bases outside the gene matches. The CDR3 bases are TGTGCCAGCAGCTCAGCGGGAACCAGCTACGAGCAGTACTTC. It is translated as CASSSAGTSYEQYF.

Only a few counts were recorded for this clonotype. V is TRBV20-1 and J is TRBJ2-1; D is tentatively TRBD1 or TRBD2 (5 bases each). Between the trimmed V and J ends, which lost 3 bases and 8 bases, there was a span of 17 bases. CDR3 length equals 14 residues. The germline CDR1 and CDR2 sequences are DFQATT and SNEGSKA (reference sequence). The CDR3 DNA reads TGCAGTGCTAGGGGGGTAGGGATTTGGGATGAGCAGTTCTTC. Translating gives CSARGVGIWDEQFF.

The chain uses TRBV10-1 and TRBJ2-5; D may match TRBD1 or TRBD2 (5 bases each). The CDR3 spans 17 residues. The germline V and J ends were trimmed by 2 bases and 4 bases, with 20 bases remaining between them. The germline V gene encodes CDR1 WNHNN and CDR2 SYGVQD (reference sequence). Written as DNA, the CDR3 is TGCGCCAGCAGTGAGGACCCAGGGACCCCGAAGGGAGAGACCCAGTACTTC. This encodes CASSEDPGTPKGETQYF.

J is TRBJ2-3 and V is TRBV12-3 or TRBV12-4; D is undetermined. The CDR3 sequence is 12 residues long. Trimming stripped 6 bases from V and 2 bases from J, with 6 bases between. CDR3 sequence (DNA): TGTGCCAGCAGGTCCGTCACAGATACGCAGTATTTT. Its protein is CASRSVTDTQYF.

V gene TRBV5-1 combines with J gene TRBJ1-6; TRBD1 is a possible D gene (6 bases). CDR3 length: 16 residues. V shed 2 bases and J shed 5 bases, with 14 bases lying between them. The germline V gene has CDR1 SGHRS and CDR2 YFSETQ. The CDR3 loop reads CASSFGQIPDNSPLHF. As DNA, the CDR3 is TGCGCCAGCAGCTTTGGACAGATTCCCGATAATTCACCCCTCCACTTT. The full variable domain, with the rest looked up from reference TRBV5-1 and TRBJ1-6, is KAGVTQTPRYLIKTRGQQVTLSCSPISGHRSVSWYQQTPGQGLQFLFEYFSETQRNKGNFPGRFSGRQFSNSRSEMNVSTLELGDSALYLCASSFGQIPDNSPLHFGNGTRLTVT.

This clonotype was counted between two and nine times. The CDR3 DNA reads as TGTGCCAGCAGTTACGGCCGGAACACTGAAGCTTTCTTT. This encodes CASSYGRNTEAFF. The J gene is TRBJ1-1, the V gene TRBV6-5; the D is unclear. CDR1 is MNHEY, CDR2 SVGAGI, per germline. V was trimmed by 2 bases and J by 1 base, leaving 5 bases between them. The CDR3 consists of 13 residues.

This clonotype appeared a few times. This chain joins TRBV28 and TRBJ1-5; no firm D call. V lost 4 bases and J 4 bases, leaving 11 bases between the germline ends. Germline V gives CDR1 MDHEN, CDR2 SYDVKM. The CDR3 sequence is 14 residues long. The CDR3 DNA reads TGTGCCAGCAGTTCCCAATCGGGGAATCAGCCCCAGCATTTT. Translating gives CASSSQSGNQPQHF.

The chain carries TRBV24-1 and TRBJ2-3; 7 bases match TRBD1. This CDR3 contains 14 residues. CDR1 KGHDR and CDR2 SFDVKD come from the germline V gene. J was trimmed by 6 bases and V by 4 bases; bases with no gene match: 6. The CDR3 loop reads CATSDLQGTDTQYF. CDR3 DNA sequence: TGTGCCACCAGTGACCTACAGGGGACCGATACGCAGTATTTT.

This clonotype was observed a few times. The CDR3 DNA reads TGCGCCAGCAGCCTACTAGCGGGTCGAGGTGAGCAGTACTTC. Protein: CASSLLAGRGEQYF. This chain uses TRBV5-1 with TRBJ2-7; TRBD2 matches 9 bases. Germline V gives CDR1 SGHRS, CDR2 YFSETQ. V trimming: 4 bases; J trimming: 7 bases; junction bases outside the gene matches: 9. This CDR3 has 14 amino acids. Full variable domain (remainder filled in from reference TRBV5-1 and TRBJ2-7): KAGVTQTPRYLIKTRGQQVTLSCSPISGHRSVSWYQQTPGQGLQFLFEYFSETQRNKGNFPGRFSGRQFSNSRSEMNVSTLELGDSALYLCASSLLAGRGEQYFGPGTRLTVT.

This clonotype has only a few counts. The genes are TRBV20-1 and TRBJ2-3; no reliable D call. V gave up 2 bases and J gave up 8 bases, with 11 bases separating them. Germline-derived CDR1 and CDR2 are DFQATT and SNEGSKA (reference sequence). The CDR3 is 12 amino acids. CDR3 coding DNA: TGCAGTGCTAGAAGTGGTGGTGGTACGCAGTATTTT. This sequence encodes CSARSGGGTQYF.